In its sample, the clone carrying this TCR beta chain was seen once. These data belong to a study of shared clonotypes between healthy human individuals. CDR3 size: 13 residues. Germline V CDR1 and CDR2: SQVTM, ANQGSEA. V lost 4 bases and J 0 bases, leaving 6 bases between the germline ends. Sequencing was performed with immunoSEQ multiplex PCR; in TCRdb, only in-frame clones are kept and a portion is missing. The table shows about 2.4 million clones, with 93% occurring only once. The clonotype was recovered from a man between 18 and 29 years old in good health. Some clones in this sample may be carry-over from other donors' samples. V and J are TRBV29-1 and TRBJ2-2; D gene uncertain. Sequenced: naive CD4+ T cells from PBMCs. The subset is: CD45RA+ positively selected. This chain's CDR3 is CSVAATNTGELFF. The CDR3 DNA reads as TGCAGCGTTGCGGCGACGAACACCGGGGAGCTGTTTTTT.